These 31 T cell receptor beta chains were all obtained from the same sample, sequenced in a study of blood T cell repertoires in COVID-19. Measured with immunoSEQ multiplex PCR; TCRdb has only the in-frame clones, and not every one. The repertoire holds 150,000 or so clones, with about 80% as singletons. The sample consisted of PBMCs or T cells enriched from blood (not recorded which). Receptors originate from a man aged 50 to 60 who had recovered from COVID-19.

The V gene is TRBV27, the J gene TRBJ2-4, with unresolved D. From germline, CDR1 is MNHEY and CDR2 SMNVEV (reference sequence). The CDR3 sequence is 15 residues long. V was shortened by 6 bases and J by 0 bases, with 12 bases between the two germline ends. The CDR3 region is CASRPTSLAKNIQYF. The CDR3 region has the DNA TGTGCCAGCAGACCGACTTCGTTAGCCAAAAACATTCAGTACTTC.

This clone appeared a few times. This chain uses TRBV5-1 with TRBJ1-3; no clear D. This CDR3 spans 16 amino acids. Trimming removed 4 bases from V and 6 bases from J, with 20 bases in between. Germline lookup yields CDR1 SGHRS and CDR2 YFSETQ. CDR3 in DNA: TGCGCCAGCAGCCCCGACGGGATACCTAGAGAAAACACCATATATTTT. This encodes CASSPDGIPRENTIYF.

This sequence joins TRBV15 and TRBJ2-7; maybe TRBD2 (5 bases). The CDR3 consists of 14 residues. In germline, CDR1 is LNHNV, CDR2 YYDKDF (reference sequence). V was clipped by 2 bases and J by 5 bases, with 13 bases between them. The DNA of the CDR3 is TGTGCCACCAGCAGACATGAAACTAGGAACGAGCAGTACTTC. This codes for CATSRHETRNEQYF.

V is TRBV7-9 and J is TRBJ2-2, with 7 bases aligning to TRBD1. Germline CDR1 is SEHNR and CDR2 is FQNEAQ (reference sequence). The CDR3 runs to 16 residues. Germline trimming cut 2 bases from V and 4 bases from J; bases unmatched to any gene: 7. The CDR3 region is CASSLSRDSSTGELFF. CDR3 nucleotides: TGTGCCAGCAGCTTAAGCCGGGACAGTTCCACCGGGGAGCTGTTTTTT.

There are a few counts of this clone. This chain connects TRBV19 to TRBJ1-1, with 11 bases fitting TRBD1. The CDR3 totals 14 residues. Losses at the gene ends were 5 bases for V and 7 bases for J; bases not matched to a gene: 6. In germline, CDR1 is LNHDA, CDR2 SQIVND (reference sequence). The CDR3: CASSGQGALVEAFF. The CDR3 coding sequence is TGTGCCAGTAGTGGACAGGGGGCCCTAGTTGAAGCTTTCTTT.

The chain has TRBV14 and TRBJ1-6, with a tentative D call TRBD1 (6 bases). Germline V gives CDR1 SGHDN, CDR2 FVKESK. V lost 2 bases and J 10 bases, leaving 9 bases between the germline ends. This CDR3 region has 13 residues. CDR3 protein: CASSQRGSSPLHF. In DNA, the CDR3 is TGTGCCAGCAGCCAAAGGGGGAGCTCACCCCTCCACTTT.

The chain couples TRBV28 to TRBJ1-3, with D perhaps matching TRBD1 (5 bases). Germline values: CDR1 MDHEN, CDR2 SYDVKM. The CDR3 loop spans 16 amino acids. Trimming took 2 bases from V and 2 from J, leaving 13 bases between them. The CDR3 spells CASSLITGGAGNTIYF. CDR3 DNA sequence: TGTGCCAGCAGTTTAATCACGGGAGGGGCTGGAAACACCATATATTTT.

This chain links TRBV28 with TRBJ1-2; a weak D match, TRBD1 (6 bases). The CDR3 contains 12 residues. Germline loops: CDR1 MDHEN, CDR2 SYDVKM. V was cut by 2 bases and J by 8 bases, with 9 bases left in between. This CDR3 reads CASSLQGWGYTF. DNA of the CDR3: TGTGCCAGCAGTTTACAGGGGTGGGGCTACACCTTC.

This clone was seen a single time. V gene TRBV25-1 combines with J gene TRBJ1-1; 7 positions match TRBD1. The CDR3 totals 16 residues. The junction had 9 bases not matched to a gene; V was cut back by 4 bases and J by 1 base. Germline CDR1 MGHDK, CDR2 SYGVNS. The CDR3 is CASSALTGVGNTEAFF. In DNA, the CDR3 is TGTGCCAGCAGTGCCCTCACAGGGGTCGGGAACACTGAAGCTTTCTTT.

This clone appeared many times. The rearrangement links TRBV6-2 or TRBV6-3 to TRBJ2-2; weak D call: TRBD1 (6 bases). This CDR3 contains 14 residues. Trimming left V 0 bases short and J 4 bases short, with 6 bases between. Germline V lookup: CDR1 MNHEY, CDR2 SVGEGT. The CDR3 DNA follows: TGTGCCAGCAGTTACTCGGACAGCACCGGGGAGCTGTTTTTT. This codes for CASSYSDSTGELFF.

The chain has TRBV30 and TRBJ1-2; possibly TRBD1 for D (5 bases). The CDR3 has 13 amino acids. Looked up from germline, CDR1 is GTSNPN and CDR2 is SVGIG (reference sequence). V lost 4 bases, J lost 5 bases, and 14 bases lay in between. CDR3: CAWKGQLTYGYTF. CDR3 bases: TGTGCCTGGAAAGGACAACTAACTTATGGCTACACCTTC.

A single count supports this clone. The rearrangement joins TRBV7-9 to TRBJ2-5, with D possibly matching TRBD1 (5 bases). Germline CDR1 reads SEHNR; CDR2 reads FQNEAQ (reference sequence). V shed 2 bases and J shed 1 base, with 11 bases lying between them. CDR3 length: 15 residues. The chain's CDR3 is CASSLSEGVQETQYF. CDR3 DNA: TGTGCCAGCAGCTTATCGGAAGGGGTCCAAGAGACCCAGTACTTC.

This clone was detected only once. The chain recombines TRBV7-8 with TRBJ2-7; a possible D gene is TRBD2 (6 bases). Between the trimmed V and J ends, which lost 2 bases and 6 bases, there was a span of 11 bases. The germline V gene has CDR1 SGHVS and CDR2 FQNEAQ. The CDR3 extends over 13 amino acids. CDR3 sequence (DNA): TGTGCCAGCAGCTTATTGGCGGGGCTCGAGCAGTACTTC. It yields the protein CASSLLAGLEQYF.

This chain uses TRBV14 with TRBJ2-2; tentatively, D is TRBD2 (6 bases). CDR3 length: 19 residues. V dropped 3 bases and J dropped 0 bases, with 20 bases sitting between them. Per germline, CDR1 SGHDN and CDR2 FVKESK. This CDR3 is CASSQVIVAGPTNTGELFF. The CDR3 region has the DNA TGTGCCAGCAGCCAGGTTATAGTGGCGGGGCCAACGAACACCGGGGAGCTGTTTTTT.

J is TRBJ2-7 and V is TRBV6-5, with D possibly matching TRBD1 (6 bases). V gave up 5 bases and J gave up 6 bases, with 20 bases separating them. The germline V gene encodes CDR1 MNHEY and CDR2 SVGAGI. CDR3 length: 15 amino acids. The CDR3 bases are TGTGCCAGCAGTCCCTCACAGGGAGTTTCCCTCGAGCAGTACTTC. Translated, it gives CASSPSQGVSLEQYF.

The CDR3 spells CAWSVGQGALYEQYF. The CDR3 nucleotides read TGTGCCTGGAGTGTAGGGCAGGGGGCTCTCTACGAGCAGTACTTC. This chain connects TRBV30 to TRBJ2-7; 8 bases line up with TRBD1. Germline lookup yields CDR1 GTSNPN and CDR2 SVGIG (reference sequence). This CDR3 has 15 residues. V trimming: 0 bases; J trimming: 3 bases; junction bases outside the gene matches: 7. Combining the CDR3 with reference TRBV30 and TRBJ2-7 gives the whole variable domain SQTIHQWPATLVQPVGSPLSLECTVEGTSNPNLYWYRQAAGRGLQLLFYSVGIGQISSEVPQNLSASRPQDRQFILSSKKLLLSDSGFYLCAWSVGQGALYEQYFGPGTRLTVT.

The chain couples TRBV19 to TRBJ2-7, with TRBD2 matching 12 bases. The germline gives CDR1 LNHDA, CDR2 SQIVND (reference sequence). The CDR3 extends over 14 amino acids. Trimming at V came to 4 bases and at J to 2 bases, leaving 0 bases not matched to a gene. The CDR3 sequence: CASSRLAGAYEQYF. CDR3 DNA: TGTGCCAGTAGTAGACTAGCGGGGGCCTACGAGCAGTACTTC. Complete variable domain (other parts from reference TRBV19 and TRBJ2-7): DGGITQSPKYLFRKEGQNVTLSCEQNLNHDAMYWYRQDPGQGLRLIYYSQIVNDFQKGDIAEGYSVSREKKESFPLTVTSAQKNPTAFYLCASSRLAGAYEQYFGPGTRLTVT.

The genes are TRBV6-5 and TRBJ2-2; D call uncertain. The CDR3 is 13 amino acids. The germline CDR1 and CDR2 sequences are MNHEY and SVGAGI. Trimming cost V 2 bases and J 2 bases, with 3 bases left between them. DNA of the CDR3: TGTGCCAGCAGTTACCAAAACACCGGGGAGCTGTTTTTT. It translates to CASSYQNTGELFF.

The DNA of the CDR3 is TGTGCCAGCAGTGTTGAGGGACAGGGGGACCACGAGCAGTACTTC. This gives the protein CASSVEGQGDHEQYF. The chain links TRBV5-8 to TRBJ2-7; 11 bases match TRBD1. The CDR3 sequence is 15 residues long. Germline V gene lookup returns CDR1 SGHTS and CDR2 YDEGEE. After removal of 5 bases from V and 5 bases from J, the junction contained 9 bases not matched to a gene.

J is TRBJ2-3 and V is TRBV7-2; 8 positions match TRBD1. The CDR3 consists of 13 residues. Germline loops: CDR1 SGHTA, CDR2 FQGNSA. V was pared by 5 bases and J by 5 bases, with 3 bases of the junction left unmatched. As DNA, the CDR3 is TGTGCCAGCAGCCGACAGGGGAGAGATACGCAGTATTTT. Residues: CASSRQGRDTQYF. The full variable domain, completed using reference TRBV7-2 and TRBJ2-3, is GAGVSQSPSNKVTEKGKDVELRCDPISGHTALYWYRQSLGQGLEFLIYFQGNSAPDKSGLPSDRFSAERTGGSVSTLTIQRTQQEDSAVYLCASSRQGRDTQYFGPGTRLTVL.

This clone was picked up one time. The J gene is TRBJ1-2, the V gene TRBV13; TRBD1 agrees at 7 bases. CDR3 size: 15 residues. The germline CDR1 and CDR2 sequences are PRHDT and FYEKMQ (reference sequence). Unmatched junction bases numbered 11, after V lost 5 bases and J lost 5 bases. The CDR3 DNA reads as TGTGCCAGCAGCCTAAGAACGGACAGGACTTATGGCTACACCTTC. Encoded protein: CASSLRTDRTYGYTF.

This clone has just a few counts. The CDR3 DNA sequence: TGTGCCACCAGTGAGGCCGGGACTTTGACCTACAATGAGCAGTTCTTC. It specifies CATSEAGTLTYNEQFF. V and J are TRBV24-1 and TRBJ2-1, with a weak D call TRBD2 (6 bases). This CDR3 is built from 16 residues. V lost 4 bases to trimming and J lost 2 bases, with 14 bases between them. CDR1 KGHDR and CDR2 SFDVKD come from the germline V gene.

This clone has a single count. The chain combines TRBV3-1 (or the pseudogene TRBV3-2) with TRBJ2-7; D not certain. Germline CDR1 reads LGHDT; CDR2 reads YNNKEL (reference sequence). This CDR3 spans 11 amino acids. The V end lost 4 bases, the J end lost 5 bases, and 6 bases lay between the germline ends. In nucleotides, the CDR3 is TGTGCCAGCAGCCTTCTCCACGAGCAGTACTTC. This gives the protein CASSLLHEQYF.

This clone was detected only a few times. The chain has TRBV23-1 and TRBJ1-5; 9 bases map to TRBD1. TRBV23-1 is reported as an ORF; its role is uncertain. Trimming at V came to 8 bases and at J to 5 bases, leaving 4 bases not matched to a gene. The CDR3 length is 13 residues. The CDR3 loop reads CASDRTGDQPQHF. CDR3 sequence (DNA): TGCGCCAGCGATCGGACAGGGGATCAGCCCCAGCATTTT.

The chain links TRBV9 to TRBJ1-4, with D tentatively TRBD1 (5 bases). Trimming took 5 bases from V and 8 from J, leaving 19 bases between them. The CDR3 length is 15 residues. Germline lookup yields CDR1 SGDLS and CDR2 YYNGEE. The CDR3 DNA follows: TGTGCCAGCAGTCGGAATGGGGCACAAGGGGAAAAACTGTTTTTT. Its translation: CASSRNGAQGEKLFF.

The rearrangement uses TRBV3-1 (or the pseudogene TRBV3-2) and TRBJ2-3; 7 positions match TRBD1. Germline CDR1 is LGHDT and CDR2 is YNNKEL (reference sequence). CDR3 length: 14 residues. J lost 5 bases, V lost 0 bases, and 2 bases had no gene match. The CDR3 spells CASSQENRGDTQYF. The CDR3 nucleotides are TGTGCCAGCAGCCAAGAAAACAGGGGAGATACGCAGTATTTT.

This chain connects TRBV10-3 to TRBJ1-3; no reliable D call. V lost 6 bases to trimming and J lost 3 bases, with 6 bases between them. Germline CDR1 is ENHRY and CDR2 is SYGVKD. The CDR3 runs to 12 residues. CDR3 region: CAIRGRGNTIYF. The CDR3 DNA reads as TGTGCCATCAGGGGCCGTGGAAACACCATATATTTT.

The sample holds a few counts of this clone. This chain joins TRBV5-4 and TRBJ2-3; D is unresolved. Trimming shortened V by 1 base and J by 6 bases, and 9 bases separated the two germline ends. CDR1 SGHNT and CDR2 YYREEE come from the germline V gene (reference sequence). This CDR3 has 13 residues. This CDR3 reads CASSLPGRDTQYF. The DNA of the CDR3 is TGTGCCAGCAGCTTGCCAGGTCGGGATACGCAGTATTTT.

Here the CDR3 DNA reads TGTGCCAGCAGCTTAGCTCGGGTTTCCGGAAACACCATATATTTT. It is translated as CASSLARVSGNTIYF. The genes are TRBV7-2 and TRBJ1-3; D gene unclear. Per germline, CDR1 SGHTA and CDR2 FQGNSA. The V and J ends lost 0 bases and 4 bases respectively, with 10 bases between them. CDR3 length: 15 residues.

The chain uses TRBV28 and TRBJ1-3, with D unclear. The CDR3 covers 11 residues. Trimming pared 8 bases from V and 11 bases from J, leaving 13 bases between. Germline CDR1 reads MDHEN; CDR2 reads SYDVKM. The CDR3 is CASSSSGSIYF. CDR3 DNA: TGTGCCAGCTCCAGCTCAGGTTCCATATATTTT.

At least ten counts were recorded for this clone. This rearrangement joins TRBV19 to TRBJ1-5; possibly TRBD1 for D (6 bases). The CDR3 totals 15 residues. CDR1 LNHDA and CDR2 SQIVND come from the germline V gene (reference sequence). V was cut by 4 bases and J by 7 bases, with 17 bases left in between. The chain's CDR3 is CASSSPPGAGQPQHF. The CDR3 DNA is TGTGCCAGTAGTAGCCCCCCAGGGGCTGGGCAGCCCCAGCATTTT.